One sample yielded the 15 T cell receptor beta chains listed below, sequenced in a study of T-cell reconstitution after alpha-beta-depleted transplantation in children (TCRdb year 2016). The investigation overall reported the following: Over subsequent months, a decline in hyperexpanded clone frequencies was noted, and after one year, T-cell counts and TCRbeta diversity were mostly ascribed to newly produced T cells.

Libraries came from PCR. TCRdb records Illumina HiSeq 2500 as the sequencer. TCR libraries were prepared with molecular barcoding, using unique molecular identifiers to normalize TCRbeta repertoire quantification. TCRdb reprocessed the public reads (quality trimming at Q25 with fastp, clone calling with MiXCR) and kept in-frame beta chains. Merged by CDR3 protein, the rows form single entries marked with the most common genes and DNA. This sample holds about 290,000 distinct CDR3 sequences; around 7.3% were observed only once. The top ten hold approximately 9.6% of the sample. The treatment or condition label corresponds to: allogeneic hematopoietic cell transplantation with graft depleted of TCRalphabeta T cells and CD19 B cells. Their target antigens are unknown. Material: peripheral blood, obtained 360 days after TCRalphabeta/CD19-depleted stem cell transplant. These receptors were obtained from a female patient younger than 10 who had a stem cell transplant for Fanconi anemia, so the T cells may come from the graft donor.

This chain uses TRBV20-1 with TRBJ1-2; the D gene is possibly TRBD1 (5 bases). The V gene's germline CDR1 is DFQATT and CDR2 SNEGSKA (reference sequence). The V gene lost 6 bases and the J gene lost 7 bases, with 12 bases spanning the gap. This CDR3 comprises 11 residues. CDR3 nucleotides: TGCAGTGCAGGGGCCGCGGGTGGCTACACCTTC. It yields the protein CSAGAAGGYTF.

This chain joins TRBV7-2 and TRBJ1-4, with D perhaps TRBD1 (6 bases). CDR1 and CDR2 (germline): SGHTA, FQGNSA. CDR3 size: 15 residues. V lost 5 bases, J lost 3 bases, and 13 bases lay in between. CDR3 DNA sequence: TGTGCCAGCAGCCCCAGGGGATCGGCTAATGAAAAACTGTTTTTT. Its translation is CASSPRGSANEKLFF.

The rearrangement links TRBV5-6 to TRBJ1-2; D uncertain. The germline gives CDR1 SGHDT, CDR2 YYEEEE. Trimming removed 3 bases from V and 0 bases from J, with 12 bases in between. The CDR3 loop spans 15 amino acids. The CDR3 protein is CASSWRTGANYGYTF. The CDR3 DNA sequence: TGTGCCAGCAGCTGGAGGACCGGAGCTAACTATGGCTACACCTTC.

J is TRBJ1-1 and V is TRBV28; TRBD1 matches 11 bases. This CDR3 has 15 residues. V lost 6 bases, J lost 11 bases, and 14 bases stayed unmatched. CDR1 and CDR2 (germline): MDHEN, SYDVKM. The CDR3 region is CASSPGPRTGGDAFF. CDR3 in DNA: TGTGCCAGCAGCCCGGGCCCCAGGACAGGGGGCGACGCTTTCTTT.

The sample holds many counts of this clonotype. V usage is TRBV15 and J usage is TRBJ2-3; 8 bases line up with TRBD2. Looked up from germline, CDR1 is LNHNV and CDR2 is YYDKDF (reference sequence). The J segment lost 5 bases and the V segment lost 4 bases, leaving 2 bases of the junction unmatched. CDR3 length: 13 amino acids. The CDR3 DNA reads as TGTGCCACCAGCAAACTAGCGGTAGATACGCAGTATTTT. It specifies CATSKLAVDTQYF. Supplemented by reference TRBV15 and TRBJ2-3, the full variable domain reads DAMVIQNPRYQVTQFGKPVTLSCSQTLNHNVMYWYQQKSSQAPKLLFHYYDKDFNNEADTPDNFQSRRPNTSFCFLDIRSPGLGDTAMYLCATSKLAVDTQYFGPGTRLTVL.

The rearrangement links TRBV3-1 to TRBJ2-1; perhaps TRBD1 as D (6 bases). The CDR3 spans 15 residues. The V gene lost 4 bases and the J gene lost 2 bases, with 12 bases spanning the gap. CDR1 and CDR2 (germline): LGHDT, YNNKEL (reference sequence). CDR3 sequence (DNA): TGTGCCAGCAGCCCCGTGGGGGCAGCCTACAATGAGCAGTTCTTC. Translated, it gives CASSPVGAAYNEQFF.

This clonotype was seen only a few times. The chain's CDR3 is CASSLFTGARTGELFF. CDR3 DNA sequence: TGTGCCAGCAGCTTGTTCACAGGGGCGAGGACCGGGGAGCTGTTTTTT. The genes are TRBV5-6 and TRBJ2-2; 7 bases match TRBD1. Trimming cost V 1 base and J 5 bases; bases outside gene matches: 8. Germline assignment: CDR1 SGHDT and CDR2 YYEEEE. The CDR3 extends over 16 amino acids.

There are many counts of this clonotype. The J gene is TRBJ2-7, the V gene TRBV10-3; a possible D gene is TRBD1 (6 bases). Between the trimmed V and J ends, which lost 3 bases and 10 bases, there was a span of 16 bases. CDR1 is ENHRY, CDR2 SYGVKD, per germline. The CDR3 extends over 13 amino acids. CDR3 loop: CAISDGGPKIQYV. The CDR3 DNA sequence: TGTGCCATCAGTGATGGGGGCCCGAAAATTCAGTACGTC.

Many counts were recorded for this clonotype. The chain combines TRBV5-1 with TRBJ2-6; a weak D match, TRBD1 (6 bases). V was cut by 2 bases and J by 2 bases, with 11 bases left in between. Looked up from germline, CDR1 is SGHRS and CDR2 is YFSETQ. The CDR3 spans 16 residues. The CDR3 spells CASSLAGAAGANVLTF. In DNA form, the CDR3 reads TGCGCCAGCAGCTTAGCAGGGGCAGCTGGGGCCAACGTCCTGACTTTC.

This clonotype was counted at least ten times. The rearrangement links TRBV14 to TRBJ1-4; D unresolved. CDR1 SGHDN and CDR2 FVKESK come from the germline V gene. CDR3 length: 14 amino acids. Trimming pared 1 base from V and 10 bases from J, leaving 13 bases between. The CDR3 here is CASSQVPRVGKLFF. The CDR3 DNA is TGTGCCAGCAGCCAAGTCCCCAGAGTTGGAAAACTGTTTTTT.

This clonotype was found a few times. The chain employs TRBV29-1 and TRBJ2-3; weak D call: TRBD1 (5 bases). CDR3 length: 15 residues. Per germline, CDR1 SQVTM and CDR2 ANQGSEA. Between the trimmed V and J ends, which lost 4 bases and 2 bases, there was a span of 16 bases. The CDR3 region is CSVAPDTSDTDTQYF. The CDR3 DNA reads as TGCAGCGTTGCCCCGGACACCTCCGACACAGATACGCAGTATTTT.

This chain links TRBV24-1 with TRBJ2-7, with D possibly called TRBD1 or TRBD2 (6 bases each). The CDR3 covers 13 residues. The germline V gene encodes CDR1 KGHDR and CDR2 SFDVKD. The ends were cut back, 8 bases at V and 4 bases at J, with 14 bases in the middle. Here the CDR3 reads CATTRGVVYEQYV. The CDR3 region has the DNA TGTGCCACCACAAGGGGGGTGGTTTACGAGCAGTACGTC.

At least ten counts were recorded for this clonotype. V is TRBV7-9 and J is TRBJ2-1, with D possibly being TRBD1 (5 bases). Trimming removed 5 bases from V and 6 bases from J, with 20 bases in between. CDR3 size: 16 residues. The germline V gene has CDR1 SEHNR and CDR2 FQNEAQ (reference sequence). In DNA form, the CDR3 reads TGTGCCAGCAGCCCACCTCAGGGTCAATACACCAATGAGCAGTTCTTC. Protein: CASSPPQGQYTNEQFF.

At least ten counts were recorded for this clonotype. The chain has TRBV4-1 and TRBJ2-1; D is undetermined. Germline-derived CDR1 and CDR2 are MGHRA and YSYEKL. Trimming cost V 1 base and J 5 bases, with 9 bases left between them. The CDR3 has 14 residues. The CDR3 bases are TGCGCCAGCAGCCAAGTTGATGCTGACAATGAGCAGTTCTTC. Amino acid sequence: CASSQVDADNEQFF.

The V and J genes are TRBV9 and TRBJ2-3; D not resolved. CDR3 length equals 15 residues. The V end lost 0 bases, the J end lost 1 base, and 9 bases lay between the germline ends. Germline V gene sequence: CDR1 SGDLS, CDR2 YYNGEE. The CDR3 DNA follows: TGTGCCAGCAGCGTAGGGCCCCCCGGCACAGATACGCAGTATTTT. Encoded protein: CASSVGPPGTDTQYF.